This is a list of T cell receptor beta chains from one sample in a study of cytomegalovirus exposure and HLA in healthy donors. The assay was immunoSEQ multiplex PCR, and TCRdb's table has in-frame clones only and misses some. The sample lists 190,000 or so clones, 82% occurring once. What was sequenced was PBMCs. These receptors all stem from a boy younger than 10 in good health and CMV-seronegative. CDR3s include the opening cysteine and the closing phenylalanine or tryptophan. The D gene is left open where the match is weak. Clone size appears in some rows only: once, few, many, or a class for an expanded clone.

CDR3 DNA: TGTGCCAGCACCTCGATGGGGCAGGGTGAAGCTTTCTTT
CDR3 protein: CASTSMGQGEAFF
D gene: -
clone size: -
J gene: TRBJ1-1
V gene: TRBV2

CDR3 DNA: TGTGCCAGCTCACCTTACAGGAGGGACTCTGGAAACACCATATATTTT
CDR3 protein: CASSPYRRDSGNTIYF
D gene: -
clone size: -
J gene: TRBJ1-3
V gene: TRBV18

CDR3 DNA: TGTGCCAGCAGTTACGCGGAGACCCAGTACTTC
CDR3 protein: CASSYAETQYF
D gene: -
clone size: -
J gene: TRBJ2-5
V gene: TRBV6-5

CDR3 DNA: TGTGCCAGCACCGGGACTAGCGGGGGCACAGATACGCAGTATTTT
CDR3 protein: CASTGTSGGTDTQYF
D gene: TRBD2
clone size: -
J gene: TRBJ2-3
V gene: TRBV2

CDR3 DNA: TGTGCCAGCAGTGACGGGGGGAGCCACTACGAGCAGTACTTC
CDR3 protein: CASSDGGSHYEQYF
D gene: TRBD2
clone size: -
J gene: TRBJ2-7
V gene: TRBV25-1

CDR3 DNA: TGTGCCAGCAGCTCCAGCCGACAGGGGGACGAGCAGTACTTC
CDR3 protein: CASSSSRQGDEQYF
D gene: TRBD1
clone size: -
J gene: TRBJ2-7
V gene: TRBV7-6

CDR3 DNA: TGTGCCAGCAGCGTAGCAAGTCTAGCGGGGGCCGTGGGGGAGACCCAGTACTTC
CDR3 protein: CASSVASLAGAVGETQYF
D gene: TRBD2
clone size: -
J gene: TRBJ2-5
V gene: TRBV9

CDR3 DNA: TGTGCCAGCAGCTCCGGACAGGGGACTGAAGCTTTCTTT
CDR3 protein: CASSSGQGTEAFF
D gene: TRBD1
clone size: -
J gene: TRBJ1-1
V gene: TRBV7-2

CDR3 DNA: TGTGCCAGCAGCGTAGGGGCAGGAGGAAACACCATATATTTT
CDR3 protein: CASSVGAGGNTIYF
D gene: -
clone size: -
J gene: TRBJ1-3
V gene: TRBV9

CDR3 DNA: TGTGCCAGCAGTTTTCCCTCCTACTACGAGCAGTATTTC
CDR3 protein: CASSFPSYYEQYF
D gene: -
clone size: -
J gene: TRBJ2-7
V gene: TRBV28

CDR3 DNA: TGTGCCAGCAGCTTGCGAGGGGCGGGAGGAGAGACCCAGTACTTC
CDR3 protein: CASSLRGAGGETQYF
D gene: TRBD2
clone size: once
J gene: TRBJ2-5
V gene: TRBV7-3

CDR3 DNA: TGTGCCAGCAGCTTTCGCCGGGGGGTCTCCTACGAGCAGTACTTC
CDR3 protein: CASSFRRGVSYEQYF
D gene: TRBD2
clone size: -
J gene: TRBJ2-7
V gene: TRBV7-9

CDR3 DNA: TGCGCCAGCAGCTTTAGGACAGGGGGTAACTATGGCTACACCTTC
CDR3 protein: CASSFRTGGNYGYTF
D gene: TRBD1
clone size: few
J gene: TRBJ1-2
V gene: TRBV5-1

CDR3 DNA: TGTGCCAGTGCGGTCGGGGTTTCTCCCACAGATACGCAGTATTTT
CDR3 protein: CASAVGVSPTDTQYF
D gene: -
clone size: -
J gene: TRBJ2-3
V gene: TRBV7-6

CDR3 DNA: TGTGCCAGTAGTATAGGTACGATACCCTACGAGCAGTACTTC
CDR3 protein: CASSIGTIPYEQYF
D gene: -
clone size: -
J gene: TRBJ2-7
V gene: TRBV19

CDR3 DNA: TGTGCCAGCAGCTCTAGGTCCAGGGCCGGGGAGCTGTTTTTT
CDR3 protein: CASSSRSRAGELFF
D gene: -
clone size: once
J gene: TRBJ2-2
V gene: TRBV7-2

CDR3 DNA: TGCGCCAGCAGCCAGAGAGCGGGGGGCTTTCAAGAGACCCAGTACTTC
CDR3 protein: CASSQRAGGFQETQYF
D gene: TRBD2
clone size: -
J gene: TRBJ2-5
V gene: TRBV4-1

CDR3 DNA: TGTGCCAGCAGCCCGGAGGCTGCGACAGGGCTAAATTCACCCCTCCACTTT
CDR3 protein: CASSPEAATGLNSPLHF
D gene: TRBD1
clone size: -
J gene: TRBJ1-6
V gene: TRBV4-2

CDR3 DNA: TGTGCCAGCAGCGGCGGGGGGCGGGCAACTGAAGCTTTCTTT
CDR3 protein: CASSGGGRATEAFF
D gene: -
clone size: -
J gene: TRBJ1-1
V gene: TRBV13

CDR3 DNA: TGTGCCAGCAGTGAACTGGGACAGGGAGGATTTGGCTACACCTTC
CDR3 protein: CASSELGQGGFGYTF
D gene: TRBD1
clone size: -
J gene: TRBJ1-2
V gene: TRBV25-1

CDR3 DNA: TGTGCCAGCAGCTTAGTTGGGACAGGGGGCGCAACCGGGGAGCTGTTTTTT
CDR3 protein: CASSLVGTGGATGELFF
D gene: TRBD1
clone size: -
J gene: TRBJ2-2
V gene: TRBV7-2

CDR3 DNA: TGTGCCAGCAGTTTTACCCCTTACCCCGACAGAGACAAGGATACGCAGTATTTT
CDR3 protein: CASSFTPYPDRDKDTQYF
D gene: -
clone size: -
J gene: TRBJ2-3
V gene: TRBV7-8

CDR3 DNA: TGCGCCAGCAGCCAAGCGCTGCTAGCGGGGGGCCCCGGTGAGCAGTTCTTC
CDR3 protein: CASSQALLAGGPGEQFF
D gene: TRBD2
clone size: -
J gene: TRBJ2-1
V gene: TRBV4-3

CDR3 DNA: TGTGCCAGTAGTACAGACAGAAATCAGCCCCAGCATTTT
CDR3 protein: CASSTDRNQPQHF
D gene: -
clone size: -
J gene: TRBJ1-5
V gene: TRBV19

CDR3 DNA: TGTGCCTGGAGTGCGGGACAGGGGATCGGGGAGCTGTTTTTT
CDR3 protein: CAWSAGQGIGELFF
D gene: TRBD1
clone size: -
J gene: TRBJ2-2
V gene: TRBV30

CDR3 DNA: TGTGCCAGCAGCGGACAGAGCGCCTACAATGAGCAGTTCTTC
CDR3 protein: CASSGQSAYNEQFF
D gene: -
clone size: -
J gene: TRBJ2-1
V gene: TRBV27

CDR3 DNA: TGTGCCAGCAGTCCTGGCCCTCTTGGAGAGACCCAGTACTTC
CDR3 protein: CASSPGPLGETQYF
D gene: -
clone size: -
J gene: TRBJ2-5
V gene: TRBV2

CDR3 DNA: TGTGCCAGCAGCTTATCGGACTCAATTCAGCCCCAGCATTTT
CDR3 protein: CASSLSDSIQPQHF
D gene: -
clone size: -
J gene: TRBJ1-5
V gene: TRBV5-6

CDR3 DNA: TGTGCCAGCAGCCAAGCGGAGACAGGGGGAGGGGGTCAGCCCCAGCATTTT
CDR3 protein: CASSQAETGGGGQPQHF
D gene: TRBD1
clone size: -
J gene: TRBJ1-5
V gene: TRBV4-2

CDR3 DNA: TGTGCCAGCAGTTTTCGGGGGGGAGATTCACCCCTCCACTTT
CDR3 protein: CASSFRGGDSPLHF
D gene: -
clone size: -
J gene: TRBJ1-6
V gene: TRBV28

CDR3 DNA: TGTGCCACCAGCTCTCCCGACAAAAAAAGAACCTTC
CDR3 protein: CATSSPDKKRTF
D gene: -
clone size: once
J gene: TRBJ1-2
V gene: TRBV15

CDR3 DNA: TGTGCCAGCAGTCTAACAGGGGGACTTGGTGGCTACACCTTC
CDR3 protein: CASSLTGGLGGYTF
D gene: TRBD1
clone size: -
J gene: TRBJ1-2
V gene: TRBV6-5

CDR3 DNA: TGTGCCAGCGGACAGGGGCCCGACCCCTACAATGAGCAGTTCTTC
CDR3 protein: CASGQGPDPYNEQFF
D gene: TRBD1
clone size: -
J gene: TRBJ2-1
V gene: TRBV2

CDR3 DNA: TGTGCCAGCAGTTACCGGGGACAGACTAACTATGGCTACACCTTC
CDR3 protein: CASSYRGQTNYGYTF
D gene: TRBD1
clone size: -
J gene: TRBJ1-2
V gene: TRBV6-5

CDR3 DNA: TGTGCCATCAGTTCCCCTCGGGGACTGCAGGAGAACTATGGCTACACCTTC
CDR3 protein: CAISSPRGLQENYGYTF
D gene: -
clone size: -
J gene: TRBJ1-2
V gene: TRBV10-3

CDR3 DNA: TGTGCCAGCAGTCTAGGGGGGGTGAACACTGAAGCTTTCTTT
CDR3 protein: CASSLGGVNTEAFF
D gene: -
clone size: few
J gene: TRBJ1-1
V gene: TRBV6-1

CDR3 DNA: TGCGCCAGCAGCCTCCGAGCGGGGGGCGAGCAGTACTTC
CDR3 protein: CASSLRAGGEQYF
D gene: TRBD2
clone size: -
J gene: TRBJ2-7
V gene: TRBV4-1

CDR3 DNA: TGTGCCAGCAGCCCGGCTGGGGGGGAGACCCAGTACTTC
CDR3 protein: CASSPAGGETQYF
D gene: -
clone size: -
J gene: TRBJ2-5
V gene: TRBV4-2

CDR3 DNA: TGTGCCAGCAGCGTAGAAGGGAGCAGGGGGGCTTATGGCTACACCTTC
CDR3 protein: CASSVEGSRGAYGYTF
D gene: TRBD1
clone size: -
J gene: TRBJ1-2
V gene: TRBV9

CDR3 DNA: TGTGCCTGTACCCGAACTAGCGGGGGCACAGATACGCAGTATTTT
CDR3 protein: CACTRTSGGTDTQYF
D gene: TRBD2
clone size: few
J gene: TRBJ2-3
V gene: TRBV30

CDR3 DNA: TGTGCCTGGAGACCACAGGGGTCCTATGGCTACACCTTC
CDR3 protein: CAWRPQGSYGYTF
D gene: TRBD1
clone size: -
J gene: TRBJ1-2
V gene: TRBV30

CDR3 DNA: TGTGCCAGCAGCTTGGAGGTACAGGGAATATGGTATGGCTACACCTTC
CDR3 protein: CASSLEVQGIWYGYTF
D gene: -
clone size: -
J gene: TRBJ1-2
V gene: TRBV5-5

CDR3 DNA: TGTGCCAGCAGCTCTCAGGGTTATGAAAAACTGTTTTTT
CDR3 protein: CASSSQGYEKLFF
D gene: -
clone size: -
J gene: TRBJ1-4
V gene: TRBV5-4

CDR3 DNA: TGTGCAAGTCGCTTATGGGGGGGAGATAATTCACCCCTCCACTTT
CDR3 protein: CASRLWGGDNSPLHF
D gene: -
clone size: -
J gene: TRBJ1-6
V gene: TRBV12-2

CDR3 DNA: TGTGCCAGCAGTTACGGGACAGGGGGGGTAAATGAAAAACTGTTTTTT
CDR3 protein: CASSYGTGGVNEKLFF
D gene: TRBD1
clone size: -
J gene: TRBJ1-4
V gene: TRBV6-5

CDR3 DNA: TGTGCCAGCAGCACACCGGGGAACACTGAAGCTTTCTTT
CDR3 protein: CASSTPGNTEAFF
D gene: -
clone size: -
J gene: TRBJ1-1
V gene: TRBV9

CDR3 DNA: TGTGCCAGCAGCTTAATTGGCGGGGGGGCGATAGATACGCAGTATTTT
CDR3 protein: CASSLIGGGAIDTQYF
D gene: TRBD2
clone size: -
J gene: TRBJ2-3
V gene: TRBV7-2

CDR3 DNA: TGTGCCAGCAGCGAAACAGGCTCTGGGGCCAACGTCCTGACTTTC
CDR3 protein: CASSETGSGANVLTF
D gene: -
clone size: -
J gene: TRBJ2-6
V gene: TRBV9

CDR3 DNA: TGCGCCAGTCCCTTCAGGTACACTGAAGCTTTCTTT
CDR3 protein: CASPFRYTEAFF
D gene: -
clone size: -
J gene: TRBJ1-1
V gene: TRBV10-1

CDR3 DNA: TGTGCCAGCAGGGGGACAGGGGTTCGAACTAATGAAAAACTGTTTTTT
CDR3 protein: CASRGTGVRTNEKLFF
D gene: TRBD1
clone size: -
J gene: TRBJ1-4
V gene: TRBV2

CDR3 DNA: TGTGCCAGCAGGCCCGTCGGTAATCAGCCCCAGCATTTT
CDR3 protein: CASRPVGNQPQHF
D gene: -
clone size: once
J gene: TRBJ1-5
V gene: TRBV6-5

CDR3 DNA: TGCGCCAGCAGCCAGCTAGCGGGGGAAGAGACCCAGTACTTC
CDR3 protein: CASSQLAGEETQYF
D gene: TRBD2
clone size: -
J gene: TRBJ2-5
V gene: TRBV5-1

CDR3 DNA: TGTGCCATCAGGGAAGACGGGACAGGGGGCGACGAGCAGTACTTC
CDR3 protein: CAIREDGTGGDEQYF
D gene: TRBD1
clone size: -
J gene: TRBJ2-7
V gene: TRBV10-3